This TCR beta chain emerged from a study of blood T cell repertoires in COVID-19. With 0 bases removed from V and 5 bases from J, the gap between germline ends came to 16 bases. Looked up from germline, CDR1 is SGHRS and CDR2 is YFSETQ. The CDR3 runs to 16 residues. Source study methods: Estimation of nucleated cell counts relied on the amplification of reference gene primers. Method: immunoSEQ multiplex PCR; TCRdb's copy keeps in-frame clones and lacks some. V and J calls and clone size come straight from that table; D and trimming were deduced from the DNA. The sample lists fewer than 150,000 clones, roughly 85% occurring once.

Material for sequencing was peripheral blood. This clonotype was obtained from a human donor in a cohort sampled during active COVID-19. The V and J genes are TRBV5-1 and TRBJ2-3; D is perhaps TRBD2 (7 bases). CDR3 amino acids: CASSLAGGAQGDTQYF. Here the CDR3 DNA reads TGCGCCAGCAGCTTGGCTGGGGGGGCGCAAGGAGATACGCAGTATTTT.